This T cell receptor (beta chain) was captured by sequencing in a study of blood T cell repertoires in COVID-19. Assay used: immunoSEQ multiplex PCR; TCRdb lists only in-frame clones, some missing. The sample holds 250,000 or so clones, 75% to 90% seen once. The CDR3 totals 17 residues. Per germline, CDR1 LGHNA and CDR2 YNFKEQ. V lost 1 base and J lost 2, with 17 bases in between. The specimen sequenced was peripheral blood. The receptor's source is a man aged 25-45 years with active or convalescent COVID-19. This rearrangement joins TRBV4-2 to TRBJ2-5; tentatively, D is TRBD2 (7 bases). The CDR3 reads CASSQGGGAGTQETQYF. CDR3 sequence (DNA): TGTGCCAGCAGCCAAGGAGGGGGAGCGGGGACACAAGAGACCCAGTACTTC.